Below, one T cell receptor (beta chain) is given with its context. This sample is drawn from a study of technical replicates of blood from several donors. Assay used: immunoSEQ multiplex PCR; TCRdb lists only in-frame clones, some missing. The sample consists of about 62,000 clones, 95% to 98% of them appearing once. The sample comprised T cells isolated from PBMCs. The clonotype comes from a human donor in good health.

The CDR3 is CASRTIDRNTEAFF. The CDR3 DNA is TGTGCCAGTAGGACGATAGACAGAAACACTGAAGCTTTCTTT. The chain joins TRBV19 to TRBJ1-1; a weak D match, TRBD1 (5 bases). V was clipped by 6 bases and J by 2 bases, with 13 bases between them. The CDR3 totals 14 residues. Germline V gene lookup returns CDR1 LNHDA and CDR2 SQIVND (reference sequence).